These 13 T cell receptor beta chains came from one sample sequenced in a study of graft-versus-host responses after intestinal transplantation. The repertoire was sequenced with immunoSEQ multiplex PCR; TCRdb's copy has only in-frame clones and lacks some. The sample lists fewer than 100,000 clones, roughly 83% occurring once. The sample consisted of PBMCs, taken 255 days after intestinal transplant. Receptor source: a human patient who received an intestinal transplant, so some T cells may come from the graft donor.

CDR3 bases: TGTGCCAGCAGCGTAGGTCCAGGACCCTACGAGCAGTACTTC. It translates to CASSVGPGPYEQYF. The chain uses TRBV9 and TRBJ2-7; D is uncertain. V shed 0 bases and J shed 2 bases, with 9 bases lying between them. Germline V gene lookup returns CDR1 SGDLS and CDR2 YYNGEE. The CDR3 is 14 residues long. Supplemented by reference TRBV9 and TRBJ2-7, the full variable domain reads DSGVTQTPKHLITATGQRVTLRCSPRSGDLSVYWYQQSLDQGLQFLIQYYNGEERAKGNILERFSAQQFPDLHSELNLSSLELGDSALYFCASSVGPGPYEQYFGPGTRLTVT.

The rearrangement joins TRBV6-1 to TRBJ1-3; tentatively, D is TRBD1 (5 bases). The CDR3 length is 13 residues. Germline V gene data show CDR1 as MNHNS and CDR2 as SASEGT. As DNA, the CDR3 is TGTGCTACAGCATTGGGGGGGTGGGACACCATATATTTT. It codes for CATALGGWDTIYF.

This chain links TRBV13 with TRBJ2-5, with 7 positions matching TRBD1. The length of the CDR3 is 14 residues. The V segment lost 5 bases and the J segment 0 bases; nucleotides outside the gene matches: 3. CDR1 is PRHDT and CDR2 is FYEKMQ in the germline V gene (reference sequence). The CDR3 bases are TGTGCCAGCAGCCTGGGACAGAACCAAGAGACCCAGTACTTC. The encoded protein is CASSLGQNQETQYF.

The genes are TRBV6-5 and TRBJ1-4; D is possibly TRBD1 (5 bases). The CDR3 sequence is 14 residues long. The ends were cut back, 4 bases at V and 5 bases at J, with 11 bases in the middle. From germline, CDR1 is MNHEY and CDR2 SVGAGI. The CDR3 nucleotides read TGTGCCAGCAGTTCGGGACGGGGAAATGAAAAACTGTTTTTT. Translated, it gives CASSSGRGNEKLFF.

This clone was observed a few times. The chain has TRBV4-1 and TRBJ2-1; 8 bases are a match to TRBD1. The CDR3 is 13 residues long. After removal of 0 bases from V and 14 bases from J, the junction contained 6 bases not matched to a gene. Germline CDR1 is MGHRA and CDR2 is YSYEKL. The CDR3 coding sequence is TGCGCCAGCAGCCAAGAAGACCCAGGGGGCAAGTTCTTC. This gives the protein CASSQEDPGGKFF.

The chain links TRBV7-6 to TRBJ1-6; D gene ambiguous. Germline CDR1 reads SGHVS; CDR2 reads FNYEAQ. The V and J ends lost 0 bases and 8 bases respectively, with 14 bases between them. This CDR3 is 16 amino acids long. As DNA, the CDR3 is TGTGCCAGCAGCTTAGCTGAGACGGGAATTTATTCACCCCTCCACTTT. This codes for CASSLAETGIYSPLHF.

This chain uses TRBV18 with TRBJ1-1; TRBD1 is a possible D gene (5 bases). The CDR3 loop spans 14 amino acids. Trimming stripped 6 bases from V and 1 base from J, with 12 bases between. Germline CDR1 KGHSH, CDR2 LQKENI. CDR3 sequence (DNA): TGTGCCAGCTCCGGCCTGGGGGGGAACACTGAAGCTTTCTTT. Amino acids: CASSGLGGNTEAFF.

This clone was observed once. This chain uses TRBV4-2 with TRBJ2-2; 9 bases line up with TRBD2. CDR1 and CDR2 from the germline V gene are LGHNA and YNFKEQ. The trim removed 1 base at V and 4 bases at J, leaving 4 bases unmatched. This CDR3 is built from 16 residues. CDR3 protein: CASSQVAGGPTGELFF. The CDR3 DNA follows: TGTGCCAGCAGCCAAGTGGCGGGAGGGCCCACCGGGGAGCTGTTTTTT.

This chain links TRBV27 with TRBJ1-2, with a tentative D call TRBD1 (5 bases). Trimming left V 3 bases short and J 3 bases short, with 26 bases between. CDR1 is MNHEY, CDR2 SMNVEV, per germline (reference sequence). The CDR3 sequence is 19 residues long. In nucleotides, the CDR3 is TGTGCCAGCAGTTTGACCCAGACGGGGCCCCACGAGACAGACTATGGCTACACCTTC. Translation gives CASSLTQTGPHETDYGYTF.

This chain joins TRBV28 and TRBJ2-1; D gene ambiguous. This CDR3 contains 13 residues. The germline CDR1 and CDR2 sequences are MDHEN and SYDVKM. Between the trimmed V and J ends, which lost 5 bases and 7 bases, there was a span of 12 bases. The CDR3 here is CASSLFEQNEQFF. DNA for the CDR3: TGTGCCAGCAGTCTTTTCGAGCAGAATGAGCAGTTCTTC.

The genes are TRBV5-4 and TRBJ1-2; TRBD1 aligns across 8 bases. The CDR3 is 16 residues long. Trimming cost V 4 bases and J 1 base; bases outside gene matches: 9. Germline lookup yields CDR1 SGHNT and CDR2 YYREEE (reference sequence). CDR3 protein: CASSVDRARSNYGYTF. CDR3 in DNA: TGTGCCAGCAGCGTGGACAGGGCTCGGAGTAACTATGGCTACACCTTC.

The V and J genes are TRBV11-2 and TRBJ2-7; 8 bases line up with TRBD1. The CDR3 has 16 residues. The V segment lost 0 bases and the J segment 2 bases; nucleotides outside the gene matches: 6. Germline V gene data show CDR1 as SGHAT and CDR2 as FQNNGV. DNA for the CDR3: TGTGCCAGCAGCTTAGATCCAAACAGGGGGGCCTACGAGCAGTACTTC. Its protein is CASSLDPNRGAYEQYF. The full variable domain, in which reference TRBV11-2 and TRBJ2-7 provide the parts outside the CDR3, is EAGVAQSPRYKIIEKRQSVAFWCNPISGHATLYWYQQILGQGPKLLIQFQNNGVVDDSQLPKDRFSAERLKGVDSTLKIQPAKLEDSAVYLCASSLDPNRGAYEQYFGPGTRLTVT.

The chain combines TRBV7-3 with TRBJ2-2, with TRBD2 as a possible D gene (6 bases). CDR1 is SGHTA, CDR2 FQGTGA, per germline. Trimming removed 1 base at V and 3 bases at J, with 12 bases between. The CDR3 loop spans 16 amino acids. CDR3 sequence reads: CASSLIAGGYTGELFF. In nucleotides, the CDR3 is TGTGCCAGCAGCTTAATAGCCGGGGGTTACACCGGGGAGCTGTTTTTT. Based on the CDR3 plus reference TRBV7-3 and TRBJ2-2, the full variable domain is GAGVSQTPSNKVTEKGKYVELRCDPISGHTALYWYRQSLGQGPEFLIYFQGTGAADDSGLPNDRFFAVRPEGSVSTLKIQRTERGDSAVYLCASSLIAGGYTGELFFGEGSRLTVL.